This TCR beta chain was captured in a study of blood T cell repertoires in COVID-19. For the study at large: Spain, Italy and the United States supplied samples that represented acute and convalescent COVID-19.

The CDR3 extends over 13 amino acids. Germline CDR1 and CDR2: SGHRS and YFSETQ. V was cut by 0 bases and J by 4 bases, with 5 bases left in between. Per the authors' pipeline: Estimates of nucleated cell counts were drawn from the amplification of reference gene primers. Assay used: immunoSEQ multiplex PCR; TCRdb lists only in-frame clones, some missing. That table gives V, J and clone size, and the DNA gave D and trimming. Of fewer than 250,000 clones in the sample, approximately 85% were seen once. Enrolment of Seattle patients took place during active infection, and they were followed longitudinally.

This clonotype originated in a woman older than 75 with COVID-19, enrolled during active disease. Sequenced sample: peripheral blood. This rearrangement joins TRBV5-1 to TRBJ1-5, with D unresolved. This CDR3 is CASSLGVNQPQHF. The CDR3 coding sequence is TGCGCCAGCAGCTTGGGAGTGAATCAGCCCCAGCATTTT.